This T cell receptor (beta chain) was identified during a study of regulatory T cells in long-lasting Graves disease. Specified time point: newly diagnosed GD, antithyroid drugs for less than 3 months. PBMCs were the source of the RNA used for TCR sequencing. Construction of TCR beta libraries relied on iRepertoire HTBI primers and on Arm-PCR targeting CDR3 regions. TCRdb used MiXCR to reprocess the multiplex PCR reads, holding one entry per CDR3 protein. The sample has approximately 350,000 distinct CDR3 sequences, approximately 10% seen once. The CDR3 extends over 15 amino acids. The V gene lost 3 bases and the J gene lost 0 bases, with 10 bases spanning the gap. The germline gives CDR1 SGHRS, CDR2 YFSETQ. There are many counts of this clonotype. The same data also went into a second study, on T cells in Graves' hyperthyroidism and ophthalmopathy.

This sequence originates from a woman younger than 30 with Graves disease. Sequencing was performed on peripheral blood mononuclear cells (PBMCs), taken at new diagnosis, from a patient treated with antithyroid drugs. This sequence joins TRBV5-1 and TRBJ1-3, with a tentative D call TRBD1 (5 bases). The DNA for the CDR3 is TGCGCCAGCAGCTCTGGGACGGTCTCTGGAAACACCATATATTTT. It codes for CASSSGTVSGNTIYF.